Presented here are 30 T cell receptor beta chains from one specimen sequenced in a study of identifying expanded T cells in peripheral blood. TCRdb keeps only in-frame clones here, not all; method: immunoSEQ multiplex PCR. The sample has under 100,000 clones, roughly 81% seen once. The material sequenced was blood. Receptors were obtained from a person between 18 and 70 years old in good health.

This rearrangement joins TRBV7-9 to TRBJ1-6; D gene unclear. Trimming took 7 bases from V and 0 from J, leaving 13 bases between them. This CDR3 spans 16 amino acids. The V gene's germline CDR1 is SEHNR and CDR2 FQNEAQ (reference sequence). CDR3 bases: TGTGCCAGCATCGATAGTCCGAGCTCCTATAATTCACCCCTCCACTTT. It specifies CASIDSPSSYNSPLHF.

This rearrangement joins TRBV7-9 to TRBJ2-6; no reliable D call. V lost 5 bases, J lost 1 base, and 9 bases lay in between. Germline loops: CDR1 SEHNR, CDR2 FQNEAQ (reference sequence). The CDR3 is made up of 15 amino acids. The CDR3 nucleotides read TGTGCCAGCAGCCAAGACGGATCTGGGGCCAACGTCCTGACTTTC. It encodes CASSQDGSGANVLTF.

This chain joins TRBV19 and TRBJ2-7; D may be TRBD1 (5 bases). The V and J ends lost 3 bases and 2 bases respectively, with 11 bases between them. CDR1 is LNHDA and CDR2 is SQIVND in the germline V gene (reference sequence). This CDR3 comprises 14 residues. The CDR3 here is CASSISGAAYEQYF. For the CDR3, the DNA is TGTGCCAGTAGTATTTCTGGGGCGGCCTACGAGCAGTACTTC.

The chain has TRBV5-8 and TRBJ2-5; possible D gene TRBD2, 6 bases. CDR1 is SGHTS, CDR2 YDEGEE, per germline. This CDR3 spans 16 amino acids. Trimming took off 4 bases at V and 2 bases at J, with 18 bases between the two ends. CDR3 region: CASSPETSWGQETQYF. CDR3 in DNA: TGTGCCAGCAGCCCTGAGACTAGTTGGGGACAAGAGACCCAGTACTTC.

The J gene is TRBJ1-6, the V gene TRBV2, with D uncertain. Per germline, CDR1 SNHLY and CDR2 FYNNEI. CDR3 length: 14 residues. V shed 11 bases and J shed 0 bases, with 11 bases lying between them. The CDR3 DNA reads as TGTGCCTCCGGGCGGAGCTCCTATAATTCACCCCTCCACTTT. This sequence encodes CASGRSSYNSPLHF.

V and J are TRBV11-2 and TRBJ1-6; 7 bases are shared with TRBD1. This CDR3 has 15 amino acids. V trimming: 6 bases; J trimming: 10 bases; junction bases outside the gene matches: 12. Germline V gene lookup returns CDR1 SGHAT and CDR2 FQNNGV. The CDR3, as DNA: TGTGCCAGCAGGGCCCGGGACAGCGGTCCCTCACCCCTCCACTTT. This codes for CASRARDSGPSPLHF.

The chain uses TRBV7-2 and TRBJ1-1; 8 bases are shared with TRBD1. CDR3 length equals 17 residues. V was pared by 1 base and J by 4 bases, with 11 bases of the junction left unmatched. Looked up from germline, CDR1 is SGHTA and CDR2 is FQGNSA. This chain's CDR3 is CASSLETIRGRGTEAFF. CDR3 DNA sequence: TGTGCCAGCAGCTTAGAAACAATCAGGGGGCGGGGCACTGAAGCTTTCTTT.

The V and J genes are TRBV25-1 and TRBJ1-1, with D perhaps TRBD1 (5 bases). The germline V and J ends were trimmed by 10 bases and 0 bases, with 12 bases remaining between them. Germline V gives CDR1 MGHDK, CDR2 SYGVNS. The CDR3 spans 13 residues. CDR3 protein: CANEGRLNTEAFF. The CDR3 nucleotides are TGTGCCAACGAGGGGAGGTTGAACACTGAAGCTTTCTTT. Full variable domain (missing parts from reference TRBV25-1 and TRBJ1-1): EADIYQTPRYLVIGTGKKITLECSQTMGHDKMYWYQQDPGMELHLIHYSYGVNSTEKGDLSSESTVSRIRTEHFPLTLESARPSHTSQYLCANEGRLNTEAFFGQGTRLTVV.

In DNA, the CDR3 is TGTGCCATCAGTGTGACAGGGGGCCGGTACACTGAAGCTTTCTTT. This gives the protein CAISVTGGRYTEAFF. This rearrangement joins TRBV10-3 to TRBJ1-1, with 10 bases fitting TRBD1. The ends lost 4 bases at V and 3 bases at J; junction bases unmatched: 5. The germline CDR1 and CDR2 sequences are ENHRY and SYGVKD. The CDR3 sequence is 15 residues long.

The chain couples TRBV14 to TRBJ1-2; 9 bases line up with TRBD1. CDR1 is SGHDN, CDR2 FVKESK, per germline. J lost 5 bases, V lost 1 base, and 8 bases had no gene match. The CDR3 spans 16 residues. The CDR3 loop reads CASSQGAGTGTYGYTF. As DNA, the CDR3 is TGTGCCAGCAGCCAAGGGGCCGGGACAGGGACATATGGCTACACCTTC.

This clone was recorded only once. This chain links TRBV5-6 with TRBJ1-1; D gene uncertain. Trimming removed 0 bases at V and 5 bases at J, with 8 bases between. Germline V CDR1 and CDR2: SGHDT, YYEEEE. The CDR3 is 13 residues long. The CDR3 spells CASSLGARTEAFF. In DNA form, the CDR3 reads TGTGCCAGCAGCTTGGGGGCCCGTACTGAAGCTTTCTTT.

In DNA, the CDR3 is TGCGCCACCTCGACAGACGACTCGGAGACCCAGTACTTC. Protein product: CATSTDDSETQYF. The chain couples TRBV10-1 to TRBJ2-5, with D tentatively TRBD1 (5 bases). CDR1 and CDR2 (germline): WNHNN, SYGVQD (reference sequence). The CDR3 sequence is 13 residues long. V was clipped by 10 bases and J by 5 bases, with 17 bases between them.

This chain connects TRBV9 to TRBJ1-6; no clear D gene. This CDR3 comprises 15 residues. Germline V lookup: CDR1 SGDLS, CDR2 YYNGEE. V gave up 0 bases and J gave up 4 bases, with 8 bases separating them. The DNA for the CDR3 is TGTGCCAGCAGCGTAGAGGAGGCGTATAATTCACCCCTCCACTTT. It translates to CASSVEEAYNSPLHF.

This chain links TRBV7-9 with TRBJ2-5; D is ambiguous. Trimming shortened V by 4 bases and J by 0 bases, and 12 bases separated the two germline ends. Germline V gene lookup returns CDR1 SEHNR and CDR2 FQNEAQ (reference sequence). The CDR3 consists of 15 residues. The CDR3 sequence: CASSSSTPYQETQYF. The CDR3 DNA reads TGTGCCAGCAGCTCCTCGACTCCGTACCAAGAGACCCAGTACTTC.

This clone has just a few counts. The CDR3 region is CAWSLGGGNTGELFF. For the CDR3, the DNA is TGTGCCTGGAGTCTCGGCGGAGGGAACACCGGGGAGCTGTTTTTT. V usage is TRBV30 and J usage is TRBJ2-2; a possible D gene is TRBD2 (5 bases). CDR3 length equals 15 residues. V lost 2 bases and J 1 base, leaving 11 bases between the germline ends. The germline V gene encodes CDR1 GTSNPN and CDR2 SVGIG (reference sequence).

The chain uses TRBV7-2 and TRBJ1-6; D unresolved. This CDR3 contains 14 residues. V was clipped by 2 bases and J by 7 bases, with 9 bases between them. The germline V gene has CDR1 SGHTA and CDR2 FQGNSA. The chain's CDR3 is CASSLRTKNSPLHF. DNA for the CDR3: TGTGCCAGCAGCTTAAGGACTAAAAATTCACCCCTCCACTTT.

V gene TRBV2 combines with J gene TRBJ1-1; D unclear. The V gene's germline CDR1 is SNHLY and CDR2 FYNNEI. This CDR3 comprises 18 residues. Between the trimmed V and J ends, which lost 7 bases and 0 bases, there was a span of 24 bases. CDR3 protein: CASTVLLELSFMNTEAFF. In nucleotides, the CDR3 is TGTGCCAGCACCGTCCTTTTGGAGCTGAGCTTTATGAACACTGAAGCTTTCTTT.

The rearrangement uses TRBV18 and TRBJ1-1; weak D call: TRBD1 (5 bases). Trimming cost V 3 bases and J 9 bases, with 17 bases left between them. CDR3 length: 14 residues. From germline, CDR1 is KGHSH and CDR2 LQKENI. CDR3 amino acids: CASSPTGYRVQAFF. CDR3 in DNA: TGTGCCAGCTCACCTACAGGTTACCGGGTCCAAGCTTTCTTT.

This sequence joins TRBV28 and TRBJ1-1, with TRBD1 identical over 9 bases. The CDR3 consists of 17 residues. Germline values: CDR1 MDHEN, CDR2 SYDVKM. J gave up 5 bases and V 3 bases, and 13 bases lay outside the gene matches. CDR3 in DNA: TGTGCCAGCAGTTTCCGGTCGTTCGGACAGGGGAAAACTGAAGCTTTCTTT. This sequence encodes CASSFRSFGQGKTEAFF. Based on the CDR3 plus reference TRBV28 and TRBJ1-1, the full variable domain is DVKVTQSSRYLVKRTGEKVFLECVQDMDHENMFWYRQDPGLGLRLIYFSYDVKMKEKGDIPEGYSVSREKKERFSLILESASTNQTSMYLCASSFRSFGQGKTEAFFGQGTRLTVV.

CDR3 residues: CASSPRAGAKETQYF. CDR3 DNA: TGTGCCAGCAGCCCCCGCGCAGGGGCGAAGGAGACCCAGTACTTC. This chain uses TRBV11-2 with TRBJ2-5; D might be TRBD1 (6 bases). Germline loops: CDR1 SGHAT, CDR2 FQNNGV. Trimming shortened V by 5 bases and J by 5 bases, and 18 bases separated the two germline ends. The CDR3 sequence is 15 residues long.

This chain joins TRBV21-1 and TRBJ1-1; TRBD1 is taken as the D call from the table, unchecked against the DNA. TRBV21-1 is classified as a pseudogene. There are 21 residues in the CDR3. In nucleotides, the CDR3 is TGTGCCAGCAGCAAAAGACAGGGATCAGGAACGGATACTAGGTCAGGCACTGAAGCTTTCTTT. It yields the protein CASSKRQGSGTDTRSGTEAFF.

The chain is built from TRBV7-3 and TRBJ2-3; possibly TRBD1 for D (6 bases). The V and J ends lost 5 bases and 2 bases respectively, with 14 bases between them. The CDR3 length is 15 residues. CDR1 and CDR2 (germline): SGHTA, FQGTGA. The CDR3: CASSPGTPFTDTQYF. CDR3 nucleotides: TGTGCCAGCAGCCCCGGGACACCTTTCACAGATACGCAGTATTTT.

V usage is TRBV5-1 and J usage is TRBJ2-1, with D possibly being TRBD1 (6 bases). V dropped 4 bases and J dropped 4 bases, with 12 bases sitting between them. The CDR3 is 14 amino acids. CDR1 SGHRS and CDR2 YFSETQ come from the germline V gene. The CDR3 region is CASSPQGRYNEQFF. DNA of the CDR3: TGCGCCAGCAGCCCACAGGGAAGGTACAATGAGCAGTTCTTC. Based on the CDR3 plus reference TRBV5-1 and TRBJ2-1, the full variable domain is KAGVTQTPRYLIKTRGQQVTLSCSPISGHRSVSWYQQTPGQGLQFLFEYFSETQRNKGNFPGRFSGRQFSNSRSEMNVSTLELGDSALYLCASSPQGRYNEQFFGPGTRLTVL.

This clone appeared a few times. As DNA, the CDR3 is TGTGCCAGCAGCTTAGGCCCAGGGTGGGAACAGCCCCAGCATTTT. Translated, it gives CASSLGPGWEQPQHF. This rearrangement joins TRBV7-6 to TRBJ1-5; possible D gene TRBD1, 5 bases. Germline loops: CDR1 SGHVS, CDR2 FNYEAQ. This CDR3 spans 15 amino acids. Trimming shortened V by 1 base and J by 7 bases, and 14 bases separated the two germline ends.

The chain recombines TRBV7-2 with TRBJ1-2, with D perhaps TRBD1 (6 bases). Germline CDR1 is SGHTA and CDR2 is FQGNSA. CDR3 length: 15 residues. Trimming took 4 bases from V and 6 from J, leaving 18 bases between them. The CDR3 DNA is TGTGCCAGCAGCTCCCGACAGGCGGGGTTACATGGCTACACCTTC. It encodes CASSSRQAGLHGYTF. Drawing the rest from reference TRBV7-2 and TRBJ1-2, the complete variable domain is GAGVSQSPSNKVTEKGKDVELRCDPISGHTALYWYRQSLGQGLEFLIYFQGNSAPDKSGLPSDRFSAERTGGSVSTLTIQRTQQEDSAVYLCASSSRQAGLHGYTFGSGTRLTVV.

The chain is built from TRBV14 and TRBJ1-2; D not certain. The V gene's germline CDR1 is SGHDN and CDR2 FVKESK. This CDR3 region has 15 residues. V was clipped by 4 bases and J by 6 bases, with 18 bases between them. CDR3 sequence: CASSPSTKAGHGYTF. DNA for the CDR3: TGTGCCAGCAGCCCCTCGACTAAGGCCGGACATGGCTACACCTTC.

The rearrangement joins TRBV7-3 to TRBJ1-3, with D tentatively TRBD1 (6 bases). CDR1 is SGHTA and CDR2 is FQGTGA in the germline V gene. The germline V and J ends were trimmed by 3 bases and 2 bases, with 8 bases remaining between them. The CDR3 covers 14 residues. The CDR3 sequence is CASSFGQPGNTIYF. In DNA, the CDR3 is TGTGCCAGCAGCTTTGGACAGCCTGGAAACACCATATATTTT.

The V and J genes are TRBV7-2 and TRBJ2-7; no clear D. The V and J ends lost 4 bases and 1 base respectively, with 17 bases between them. This CDR3 contains 16 residues. CDR1 and CDR2 (germline): SGHTA, FQGNSA. The CDR3, as DNA: TGTGCCAGCAGCTGGTCCGGGCAGTCGAATTCCTACGAGCAGTACTTC. Protein: CASSWSGQSNSYEQYF.

The chain combines TRBV16 with TRBJ2-3; TRBD2 matches 8 bases. The ends lost 3 bases at V and 0 bases at J; junction bases unmatched: 5. The CDR3 is made up of 16 amino acids. In germline, CDR1 is KGHSY, CDR2 FQNENV. CDR3 loop: CASSHRRGASTDTQYF. The CDR3 DNA is TGTGCCAGCAGCCACAGGCGGGGGGCTAGCACAGATACGCAGTATTTT.

The gene calls are TRBV2 and TRBJ1-3; D is undetermined. CDR3 length equals 15 residues. Trimming cost V 4 bases and J 8 bases, with 18 bases left between them. Germline V CDR1 and CDR2: SNHLY, FYNNEI. This CDR3 is CASSGGSSFLDTIYF. The CDR3 DNA follows: TGTGCCAGCAGTGGAGGATCTTCCTTTCTGGACACCATATATTTT.